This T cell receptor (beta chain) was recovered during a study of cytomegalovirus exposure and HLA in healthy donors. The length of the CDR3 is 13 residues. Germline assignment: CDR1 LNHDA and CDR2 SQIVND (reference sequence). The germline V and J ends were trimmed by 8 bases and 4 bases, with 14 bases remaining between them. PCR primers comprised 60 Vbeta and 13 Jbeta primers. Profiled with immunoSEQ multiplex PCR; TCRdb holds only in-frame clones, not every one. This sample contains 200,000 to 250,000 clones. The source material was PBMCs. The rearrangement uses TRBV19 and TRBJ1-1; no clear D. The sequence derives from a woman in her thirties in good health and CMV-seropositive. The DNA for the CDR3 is TGTGCCAGTGAGGCCCCCCAGCGCACTGAAGCTTTCTTT. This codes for CASEAPQRTEAFF.